The 9 T cell receptor beta chains given below trace back to one sample, sequenced in a study of T cells in Graves' hyperthyroidism and ophthalmopathy. Template material for amplifying TCR beta CDR3 regions consisted of RNA transcripts. The TCR CDR3 first-round RT-PCR relied on the HTBI primer set. One entry per CDR3 protein, called by TCRdb with MiXCR from the multiplex PCR reads. The table lists 220,000 or so distinct CDR3 sequences, about 16% of them singletons. Sequenced sample: blood. All receptors derive from a woman in her late teens or twenties with Graves' ophthalmopathy.

This clonotype came up a few times. The gene calls are TRBV28 and TRBJ2-7, with TRBD2 identical over 8 bases. The V segment lost 1 base and the J segment 7 bases; nucleotides outside the gene matches: 9. CDR1 is MDHEN and CDR2 is SYDVKM in the germline V gene. This CDR3 is built from 15 residues. The CDR3 DNA reads TGTGCCAGCAGTTTATTGAGGCGGGAGGTAGGTGAGCAGTACTTC. Translation: CASSLLRREVGEQYF.

The rearrangement links TRBV5-4 to TRBJ1-1, with D hard to call. Trimming took 3 bases from V and 0 from J, leaving 6 bases between them. Per the germline V gene, CDR1 is SGHNT and CDR2 is YYREEE (reference sequence). The CDR3 totals 13 residues. The CDR3 bases are TGTGCCAGCAGCTCTCGCATGAACACTGAAGCTTTCTTT. Its translation: CASSSRMNTEAFF.

As for this clonotype: A junction boundary mismatches the germline segment, possibly from a read error. The CDR3 sequence: CATSREGTSEANVLTF. The CDR3 DNA is TGTGCCACCAGCAGAGAGGGCACCTCTGAGGCCAACGTCCTGACTTTC. This rearrangement joins TRBV15 to TRBJ2-6; no clear D gene. The CDR3 length is 16 residues. Germline V gene lookup returns CDR1 LNHNV and CDR2 YYDKDF (reference sequence).

This clonotype was picked up many times. DNA of the CDR3: TGCAGTGCTAGAGACCAGGGGCCCGCAACTAATGAAAAACTGTTTTTT. The encoded protein is CSARDQGPATNEKLFF. J is TRBJ1-4 and V is TRBV20-1; D possibly corresponds to TRBD1 (6 bases). Trimming pared 0 bases from V and 0 bases from J, leaving 11 bases between. This CDR3 comprises 16 residues. Germline CDR1 is DFQATT and CDR2 is SNEGSKA (reference sequence).

This clonotype was observed many times. The chain uses TRBV12-3 or TRBV12-4 and TRBJ1-6; 10 bases agree with TRBD1. The V and J ends lost 5 bases and 9 bases, in that order; junction bases with no gene match: 13. The CDR3 contains 17 residues. CDR3 bases: TGTGCCAGCAGTCCCAGACAGGGGGCTTTAGTTGGTTCACCCCTCCACTTT. Translating gives CASSPRQGALVGSPLHF.

This clonotype appeared many times. The CDR3 region has the DNA TGTGCCAGCAGCTTAGGCGGGGGGAGGGGCAGCTCCTACAATGAGCAGTTCTTC. This sequence encodes CASSLGGGRGSSYNEQFF. The chain has TRBV13 and TRBJ2-1, with 7 bases fitting TRBD2. The CDR3 consists of 18 residues. Germline V gene sequence: CDR1 PRHDT, CDR2 FYEKMQ (reference sequence). Trimming cost V 0 bases and J 0 bases; bases outside gene matches: 8.

This clonotype has a count of ten or more. The chain joins TRBV11-2 to TRBJ2-1; a possible D gene is TRBD2 (6 bases). V was cut by 0 bases and J by 4 bases, with 7 bases left in between. Germline V gene lookup returns CDR1 SGHAT and CDR2 FQNNGV. This CDR3 is built from 14 residues. In nucleotides, the CDR3 is TGTGCCAGCAGCTTAGAGGCGGGGTACAATGAGCAGTTCTTC. The encoded protein is CASSLEAGYNEQFF. The whole variable domain, filled in from reference TRBV11-2 and TRBJ2-1, reads EAGVAQSPRYKIIEKRQSVAFWCNPISGHATLYWYQQILGQGPKLLIQFQNNGVVDDSQLPKDRFSAERLKGVDSTLKIQPAKLEDSAVYLCASSLEAGYNEQFFGPGTRLTVL.

This clonotype was picked up many times. The V and J genes are TRBV5-6 and TRBJ2-4; 13 bases fit TRBD2. CDR3 size: 18 residues. The ends lost 4 bases at V and 1 base at J; junction bases unmatched: 8. Germline CDR1 reads SGHDT; CDR2 reads YYEEEE. The CDR3 nucleotides read TGTGCCAGCAGCCAGACTAGCGGGAGGCGAGGGGCCAAAAACATTCAGTACTTC. Its translation: CASSQTSGRRGAKNIQYF.

Worth noting for this clonotype: Being one base from a much bigger clone, this may be a read error. The CDR3 loop is CASSLERKSANEQFF. The CDR3 bases are TGTGCCAGCAGTTTAGAGCGGAAGTCTGCCAATGAGCAGTTCTTC. This sequence joins TRBV12-3 or TRBV12-4 and TRBJ2-1, with D perhaps matching TRBD2 (5 bases). This CDR3 comprises 15 residues. V dropped 1 base and J dropped 6 bases, with 13 bases sitting between them.